Listed below are T cell receptor beta chains from one sample, sequenced in a study of cytomegalovirus exposure and HLA in healthy donors. TCRdb keeps only in-frame clones here, not all; method: immunoSEQ multiplex PCR. The sample lists about 91,000 clones, about 89% occurring once. Sequencing used PBMCs. The receptors were sampled from a young man in good health and CMV-seropositive. Each CDR3 is given with its conserved first and last residue. D genes are given only for firm matches. Part of the rows lack a size; the others show once, few, many or a class for expanded clones.

D gene: TRBD1
clone size: NA
J gene: TRBJ2-5
V gene: TRBV19
CDR3 DNA: TGTGCCAGTAGGGTGACAGGGGAGGAGACCCAGTACTTC
CDR3 protein: CASRVTGEETQYF

D gene: NA
clone size: few
J gene: TRBJ2-5
V gene: TRBV6-6
CDR3 DNA: TGTGCCAGCAGTTACTCTTGGGAGCAGTACTTC
CDR3 protein: CASSYSWEQYF

D gene: NA
clone size: NA
J gene: TRBJ2-7
V gene: TRBV6-5
CDR3 DNA: TGTGCCAGCAGTTACGCGGGGGCGCTCTCCTACGAGCAGTACTTC
CDR3 protein: CASSYAGALSYEQYF

D gene: TRBD2
clone size: NA
J gene: TRBJ2-5
V gene: TRBV4-1
CDR3 DNA: TGCGCGAGCAGAAGGGTGGGGGGAGGGTACCAAGAGACCCAGTACTTC
CDR3 protein: CASRRVGGGYQETQYF

D gene: NA
clone size: NA
J gene: TRBJ2-7
V gene: TRBV12-1
CDR3 DNA: NA
CDR3 protein: CASSFGQGAREQYF

D gene: NA
clone size: NA
J gene: TRBJ1-5
V gene: TRBV28
CDR3 DNA: TGTGCCAGCAGTCCCACCCGGAGAATGTGGGCAGGGCATAGCAATCAGCCCCAGCATTTT
CDR3 protein: CASSPTRRMWAGHSNQPQHF

D gene: TRBD1
clone size: NA
J gene: TRBJ2-5
V gene: TRBV5-4
CDR3 DNA: TGTGCCAGCAGTAAGGACAGGGGGGAAGAGACCCAGTACTTC
CDR3 protein: CASSKDRGEETQYF

D gene: NA
clone size: NA
J gene: TRBJ2-7
V gene: TRBV7-9
CDR3 DNA: TGTGCCAGCAGATCAGACAGGAACTACGAGCAGTACTTC
CDR3 protein: CASRSDRNYEQYF

D gene: TRBD1
clone size: NA
J gene: TRBJ2-7
V gene: TRBV25-1
CDR3 DNA: TGTGCCAGCGAGGACAGGGTGTACGAGCAGTACTTC
CDR3 protein: CASEDRVYEQYF

D gene: NA
clone size: few
J gene: TRBJ2-5
V gene: TRBV15
CDR3 DNA: TGTGCCACCAGCAAGGGAGAGTCCGAAGAGACCCAGTACTTC
CDR3 protein: CATSKGESEETQYF

D gene: TRBD2
clone size: NA
J gene: TRBJ2-3
V gene: TRBV27
CDR3 DNA: TGTGCCAGCAGACCCGGGGGGACTAGCGGGAGGTTCACAGATACGCAGTATTTT
CDR3 protein: CASRPGGTSGRFTDTQYF

D gene: TRBD2
clone size: NA
J gene: TRBJ2-1
V gene: TRBV2
CDR3 DNA: TGTGCCAGCAGGGACCCACCGTGGACTAGCGGTGACTACAATGAGCAGTTCTTC
CDR3 protein: CASRDPPWTSGDYNEQFF

D gene: TRBD2
clone size: once
J gene: TRBJ2-5
V gene: TRBV7-2
CDR3 DNA: TGTGCCAGCAGCTTAGCTAGCGGGAGTCCAGAGACCCAGTACTTC
CDR3 protein: CASSLASGSPETQYF

D gene: NA
clone size: NA
J gene: TRBJ1-2
V gene: TRBV5-1
CDR3 DNA: TGCGCCAGCAGTTCGAGACCACAGGCGTATGGCTACACCTTC
CDR3 protein: CASSSRPQAYGYTF

D gene: TRBD2
clone size: NA
J gene: TRBJ2-3
V gene: TRBV9
CDR3 DNA: TGTGCCAGCGGACGACTGGGCGGGAGGGCAGATACGCAGTATTTT
CDR3 protein: CASGRLGGRADTQYF

D gene: TRBD2
clone size: NA
J gene: TRBJ2-7
V gene: TRBV6-5
CDR3 DNA: TGTGCCAGCAGCCAGGGGACTAGCAGTTTCGACGAGCAGTACTTC
CDR3 protein: CASSQGTSSFDEQYF

D gene: NA
clone size: NA
J gene: TRBJ2-7
V gene: TRBV7-9
CDR3 DNA: TGTGCCAGCAGCCCAGGGTGGGCCTCCTACGAGCAGTACTTC
CDR3 protein: CASSPGWASYEQYF

D gene: TRBD1
clone size: once
J gene: TRBJ1-1
V gene: TRBV7-9
CDR3 DNA: TGTGCCAGCAGCTTAGCCGGGACAGGGGCCACTGAAGCTTTCTTT
CDR3 protein: CASSLAGTGATEAFF

D gene: NA
clone size: NA
J gene: TRBJ1-4
V gene: TRBV5-1
CDR3 DNA: TGCGCCAGCAGATTGGACGGAGGTAATGAAAAACTGTTTTTT
CDR3 protein: CASRLDGGNEKLFF

D gene: TRBD1
clone size: NA
J gene: TRBJ2-1
V gene: TRBV5-1
CDR3 DNA: TGCGCCAGCAGCTTCGGGACAGCTTCCTACAATGAGCAGTTCTTC
CDR3 protein: CASSFGTASYNEQFF

D gene: NA
clone size: NA
J gene: TRBJ1-1
V gene: TRBV27
CDR3 DNA: TGTGCCAGCAGTTTAAGGAGCCGACAGGAGCTTTATAGAAGGGCTGAAGCTTTCTTT
CDR3 protein: CASSLRSRQELYRRAEAFF

D gene: TRBD1
clone size: NA
J gene: TRBJ1-3
V gene: TRBV5-1
CDR3 DNA: TGCGCCAGCAGCCCCGACGGACAGGGGCTTGGAAACACCATATATTTT
CDR3 protein: CASSPDGQGLGNTIYF

D gene: TRBD1
clone size: NA
J gene: TRBJ1-5
V gene: TRBV27
CDR3 DNA: TGTGCCAGCAGTTTATCGTTACAGGGGCCTCGGGGGCAGCCCCAGCATTTT
CDR3 protein: CASSLSLQGPRGQPQHF

D gene: NA
clone size: NA
J gene: TRBJ2-1
V gene: TRBV10-2
CDR3 DNA: TGCGCCAGCAGTGGGGACTATGAGCAGTTCTTC
CDR3 protein: CASSGDYEQFF

D gene: NA
clone size: NA
J gene: TRBJ2-7
V gene: TRBV5-1
CDR3 DNA: TGCGCCAGCAGCGTGATGGTCGGGACACCCTATCGAACCTACGAGCAGTACTTC
CDR3 protein: CASSVMVGTPYRTYEQYF

D gene: TRBD1
clone size: once
J gene: TRBJ2-7
V gene: TRBV4-1
CDR3 DNA: TGCGCCAGCAGCTCCGATCAGGGGGCGAGCTACGAGCAGTACTTC
CDR3 protein: CASSSDQGASYEQYF

D gene: NA
clone size: NA
J gene: TRBJ2-7
V gene: TRBV27
CDR3 DNA: TGTGCCAGCAGTATCGACAGTGGTCACGGGTTTTGGGGCGAGCAGTACTTC
CDR3 protein: CASSIDSGHGFWGEQYF

D gene: TRBD1
clone size: NA
J gene: TRBJ1-5
V gene: TRBV29-1
CDR3 DNA: TGCAGCGTAGGGACAGGGGAGAATCAGCCCCAGCATTTT
CDR3 protein: CSVGTGENQPQHF

D gene: NA
clone size: NA
J gene: TRBJ1-1
V gene: TRBV28
CDR3 DNA: TGTGCCAGCAGGGTTGAGTACACTGAAGCTTTCTTT
CDR3 protein: CASRVEYTEAFF

D gene: TRBD2
clone size: NA
J gene: TRBJ2-7
V gene: TRBV16
CDR3 DNA: TGTGCCAGCAGCCAATTGGGGCGGGAGCACGAGCAGTACTTC
CDR3 protein: CASSQLGREHEQYF

D gene: TRBD1
clone size: NA
J gene: TRBJ1-2
V gene: TRBV11-3
CDR3 DNA: TGTGCCAGCAGCCACCTGACAGGGGACGGCTACACCTTC
CDR3 protein: CASSHLTGDGYTF

D gene: NA
clone size: NA
J gene: TRBJ1-5
V gene: TRBV10-3
CDR3 DNA: TGTGCCATCAGTGAGGGCGGCCAGGGAGGTCAGCCCCAGCATTTT
CDR3 protein: CAISEGGQGGQPQHF

D gene: TRBD1
clone size: NA
J gene: TRBJ1-5
V gene: TRBV2
CDR3 DNA: TGTGCCAGCAGTGGACAGGGGGCAATGTATCAGCCCCAGCATTTT
CDR3 protein: CASSGQGAMYQPQHF

D gene: TRBD1
clone size: NA
J gene: TRBJ2-1
V gene: TRBV5-6
CDR3 DNA: TGTGCCAGCAGCTTGGTGGGACAGGGCCCTGAGGAGCAGTTCTTC
CDR3 protein: CASSLVGQGPEEQFF

D gene: TRBD1
clone size: NA
J gene: TRBJ2-1
V gene: TRBV6-1
CDR3 DNA: TGTGCCAGCAGCCCCGGGACAGGGTACAATGAGCAGTTCTTC
CDR3 protein: CASSPGTGYNEQFF

D gene: TRBD1
clone size: NA
J gene: TRBJ2-7
V gene: TRBV7-9
CDR3 DNA: TGTGCCAGCACCGGGACAGAGCGCTCCCTGGAGCAGTACTTC
CDR3 protein: CASTGTERSLEQYF

D gene: NA
clone size: few
J gene: TRBJ2-7
V gene: TRBV7-6
CDR3 DNA: TGTGCCAGCAGCTTAGTTCCTCCGGGAGACAGCTCCTACGAGCAGTACTTC
CDR3 protein: CASSLVPPGDSSYEQYF

D gene: NA
clone size: NA
J gene: TRBJ2-1
V gene: TRBV5-1
CDR3 DNA: TGCGCCAGCAGCTTGAGCGCCTCCTACAATGAGCAGTTCTTC
CDR3 protein: CASSLSASYNEQFF

D gene: TRBD1
clone size: NA
J gene: TRBJ1-5
V gene: TRBV19
CDR3 DNA: TGTGCCAGTAGTCATGGTATTGGACAGGGGAGGAATCAGCCCCAGCATTTT
CDR3 protein: CASSHGIGQGRNQPQHF

D gene: TRBD2
clone size: NA
J gene: TRBJ2-3
V gene: TRBV4-2
CDR3 DNA: TGTGCCAGCAGCCAAGAGACTAGCGGGATAGGGACGCAGTATTTT
CDR3 protein: CASSQETSGIGTQYF

D gene: NA
clone size: NA
J gene: TRBJ2-2
V gene: TRBV29-1
CDR3 DNA: TGCAGCGTTTGGCTCGAGAACACCGGGGAGCTGTTTTTT
CDR3 protein: CSVWLENTGELFF

D gene: NA
clone size: NA
J gene: TRBJ1-1
V gene: TRBV18
CDR3 DNA: TGTGCCAGCTCACCCCAAGACATGATGAACACTGAAGCTTTCTTT
CDR3 protein: CASSPQDMMNTEAFF